This T cell receptor beta chain was documented in a study of cytomegalovirus exposure and HLA in healthy donors. The study ran its PCR with 60 Vbeta and 13 Jbeta primers. Repertoires were generated with immunoSEQ multiplex PCR, while TCRdb's copy carries only in-frame clones and drops some. The sample holds 70,000 to 100,000 clones; roughly 71% are singletons and the top ten take roughly 2.7%. Study conclusions and caveats: Cytomegalovirus status was reportedly diagnosed by the classifier with high specificity and sensitivity. In a later analysis, HLA-associated TCR beta chains were more clonally expanded than equally common others. A later look showed TCR association rates differing by HLA locus, highest for DRB1 and lowest for HLA-C.

About this clone: The antigen remains undetermined.

The sample was PBMCs. This TCR was sampled from a man aged 45-60 years in good health and CMV-seronegative.

CDR3 residues: CAISESRASSYNEQFF. The CDR3 DNA sequence: TGTGCCATCAGTGAGTCCCGCGCTAGTTCCTACAATGAGCAGTTCTTC. The chain employs TRBV10-3 and TRBJ2-1; D is undetermined. In germline, CDR1 is ENHRY, CDR2 SYGVKD. The germline V and J ends were trimmed by 0 bases and 1 base, with 10 bases remaining between them. This CDR3 spans 16 amino acids.